This T cell receptor beta chain came from a study of CD8 T cells in Susac syndrome. When the RNA was reverse transcribed, random hexamers were used with an input of roughly 0.45 to 1 ug. TCRdb reprocessed the immunoSEQ multiplex PCR reads via MiXCR and lists one record per CDR3 protein. The sample holds 85,000 to 90,000 distinct CDR3 sequences, over 80% seen once. The V and J ends lost 8 bases and 7 bases, in that order; junction bases with no gene match: 8. Germline V gene data show CDR1 as SQVTM and CDR2 as ANQGSEA. CDR3 length: 13 amino acids. The TCR comes from a human donor in good health. The chain combines TRBV29-1 with TRBJ2-1, with 10 bases lining up with TRBD1. Sequenced material: CD8+ T cells from PBMCs. The CDR3 is CSLLRDRGNEQFF. The CDR3 nucleotides are TGCAGCTTACTCCGGGACAGGGGAAATGAGCAGTTCTTC.